This T cell receptor (beta chain) comes out of a study of T-cell memory formation after mild COVID-19. About this clonotype itself: Its matching antigen is unknown.

The CDR3 length is 15 residues. Trimming cost V 0 bases and J 1 base; bases outside gene matches: 3. Germline values: CDR1 SGDLS, CDR2 YYNGEE. TCRdb ran MiXCR on the 5' RACE reads and lists one entry per CDR3 protein. The table includes roughly 450,000 distinct CDR3 sequences, over 15% detected once. Study conclusions and caveats: Some SARS-CoV-2-responding clones were already detected in memory before infection. Mainly in CM and EM were contracting CD4+ clones; CD8+ were in EMRA.

The rearrangement links TRBV9 to TRBJ2-7; 8 nucleotides line up with TRBD2. Sequencing was carried out using PBMCs or a T cell subset sorted from them (not recorded which). This sequence originates from an adult woman who had mild COVID-19 (a few samples of this study predate the infection). Cell type and time point are not known. DNA for the CDR3: TGTGCCAGCAGCGTAGGGATAGCGGGGTCCTACGAGCAGTACTTC. Translating it yields CASSVGIAGSYEQYF.